The clone carrying this T cell receptor beta chain appeared a few times. Its matching antigen is unknown. The sample comes from a study of T-cell memory formation after mild COVID-19. Study summary: TCR clusters showed largely donor specificity. Study results and caveats: In pre-infection memory, a portion of responding clones appeared, which suggested that cross-reactive memory joined. A balance of CD4 and CD8 characterized clones contracting day 15 to 85, whereas later expanders leaned CD4+.

The CDR3 has 18 amino acids. V gave up 7 bases and J gave up 4 bases; unmatched junction bases: 10. Germline CDR1 and CDR2: MNHEY and SVGEGT. TCRdb processed the 5' RACE reads anew with MiXCR; each CDR3 protein has one entry. The sample carries 200,000 to 250,000 distinct CDR3 sequences, 9.5% recorded once. This chain uses TRBV6-2 or TRBV6-3 with TRBJ2-6, with TRBD2 identical over 13 bases. This receptor was taken from a man aged 18 to 29 who had mild COVID-19 (a few samples of this study predate the infection). Cell type and time point are not known. Sequencing used PBMCs or a T cell subset sorted from them (not recorded which). CDR3 bases: TGTGCCAGCACCCGAGGGACTAGCGGGGAGATCGGGGCCAACGTCCTGACTTTC. It codes for CASTRGTSGEIGANVLTF.